These T cell receptor beta chains were read from a single sample in a study of cytomegalovirus exposure and HLA in healthy donors. Assay used: immunoSEQ multiplex PCR; TCRdb lists only in-frame clones, some missing. The sample has about 150,000 clones, about 68% seen once. Sequences were obtained from PBMCs. The receptor set was obtained from a human donor in good health. Each CDR3 is given without its conserved first and last residue.

V gene: TRBV4-1
J gene: TRBJ2-5
CDR3 protein: ASSPTGTSGAAGGTQY

V gene: TRBV11-3
J gene: TRBJ2-5
CDR3 protein: ASSGATSDVQY

V gene: TRBV28
J gene: TRBJ2-1
CDR3 protein: ASSSSLTGLADPDSPKYNEQF

V gene: TRBV9
J gene: TRBJ2-1
CDR3 protein: ASSVGGTSGDEQF

V gene: TRBV4-1
J gene: TRBJ1-5
CDR3 protein: ASSQITGRERPQH

V gene: TRBV5-1
J gene: TRBJ2-5
CDR3 protein: ASSPPLQETQY

V gene: TRBV7-9
J gene: TRBJ2-1
CDR3 protein: ASSRYSSSSYNEQF

V gene: TRBV5-1
J gene: TRBJ2-7
CDR3 protein: ASSLSGGPYEQY

V gene: TRBV4-3
J gene: TRBJ2-7
CDR3 protein: ASSQDMRGGATSGRAYEQY

V gene: TRBV19
J gene: TRBJ2-2
CDR3 protein: ASSLATGELF

V gene: TRBV4-3
J gene: TRBJ1-4
CDR3 protein: ASSQDGTDEKLF

V gene: TRBV9
J gene: TRBJ1-1
CDR3 protein: ASSRNQRAGTSGTEAF

V gene: TRBV28
J gene: TRBJ1-1
CDR3 protein: ATRTGEAF

V gene: TRBV9
J gene: TRBJ2-3
CDR3 protein: ASSVGLAGDTDTQY

V gene: TRBV10-2
J gene: TRBJ1-2
CDR3 protein: ASGDRVDYGYT

V gene: TRBV5-1
J gene: TRBJ2-3
CDR3 protein: ASSLDPGQGTDTQY

V gene: TRBV4-1
J gene: TRBJ1-4
CDR3 protein: ASSQDGQGLEKLF

V gene: TRBV2
J gene: TRBJ2-1
CDR3 protein: ASSEAIGDNEQF

V gene: TRBV5-1
J gene: TRBJ2-5
CDR3 protein: ASSSSWTAGVQETQY

V gene: TRBV23-1
J gene: TRBJ2-2
CDR3 protein: ASSQSIPSGRASNTGELF

V gene: TRBV7-8
J gene: TRBJ2-7
CDR3 protein: ASSLDRGSFYEQY

V gene: TRBV19
J gene: TRBJ1-2
CDR3 protein: ASSTQAGGNYGYT

V gene: TRBV5-4
J gene: TRBJ2-3
CDR3 protein: ASSPTSGSKDTQY

V gene: TRBV5-4
J gene: TRBJ2-7
CDR3 protein: ASSSGLAAREQY

V gene: TRBV28
J gene: TRBJ2-3
CDR3 protein: ASSWEHSGRTDTQY

V gene: TRBV7-9
J gene: TRBJ1-1
CDR3 protein: ASSLYGTGNTEAF

V gene: TRBV6-5
J gene: TRBJ1-1
CDR3 protein: ASRVTRDRDTEAF

V gene: TRBV25-1
J gene: TRBJ1-5
CDR3 protein: ASSGTGTVQPQH

V gene: TRBV4-1
J gene: TRBJ2-5
CDR3 protein: ASSQALGTSRQEAQY

V gene: TRBV2
J gene: TRBJ2-7
CDR3 protein: ASRPRGLGSGAYEQY

V gene: TRBV4-1
J gene: TRBJ1-4
CDR3 protein: ASSQEARGLGNEKLF

V gene: TRBV7-9
J gene: TRBJ2-2
CDR3 protein: ASSLPGRGRSNTGELF

V gene: TRBV5-1
J gene: TRBJ2-7
CDR3 protein: ASSSTSSSYEQY

V gene: TRBV5-1
J gene: TRBJ2-6
CDR3 protein: ASRDSSGANVLT

V gene: TRBV5-8
J gene: TRBJ2-3
CDR3 protein: ASHTGNTQY

V gene: TRBV7-8
J gene: TRBJ2-7
CDR3 protein: ASSPLRQGAEY

V gene: TRBV13
J gene: TRBJ2-7
CDR3 protein: ASSLQARGTESYEQY

V gene: TRBV27
J gene: TRBJ2-3
CDR3 protein: ASSTRTSGSTDTQY

V gene: TRBV4-1
J gene: TRBJ1-1
CDR3 protein: ASSQDPPTGVPTEAF

V gene: TRBV5-4
J gene: TRBJ2-5
CDR3 protein: ASSLGTAQETQY

V gene: TRBV9
J gene: TRBJ1-1
CDR3 protein: ASSVAQRGASEAF

V gene: TRBV19
J gene: TRBJ2-1
CDR3 protein: ASSIVGGQFNYEQF

V gene: TRBV5-6
J gene: TRBJ1-1
CDR3 protein: ASTTMGEARSAEAF

V gene: TRBV7-2
J gene: TRBJ2-7
CDR3 protein: ASSLSGTYEQY

V gene: TRBV2
J gene: TRBJ1-1
CDR3 protein: ASKRTGGDLKIAF

V gene: TRBV7-2
J gene: TRBJ2-5
CDR3 protein: ASSPGLAGETQY

V gene: TRBV5-1
J gene: TRBJ2-3
CDR3 protein: ASSLGTGVTDTQY

V gene: TRBV28
J gene: TRBJ1-2
CDR3 protein: ASSFPLPLFYGYT

V gene: TRBV13
J gene: TRBJ2-7
CDR3 protein: ASSTRTGGPNEQY

V gene: TRBV28
J gene: TRBJ2-2
CDR3 protein: ASSPLAGGNTGELF

V gene: TRBV5-6
J gene: TRBJ2-7
CDR3 protein: ASSFGGTVYEQY

V gene: TRBV14
J gene: TRBJ2-2
CDR3 protein: ASSQDPRDRRNTGELF

V gene: TRBV19
J gene: TRBJ1-5
CDR3 protein: ASSGTGGNQPQH